The rows below give T cell receptor beta chains drawn from one sample of a study of cytomegalovirus exposure and HLA in healthy donors. Only in-frame clones appear in the TCRdb table, and some are missing; sequencing was by immunoSEQ multiplex PCR. This sample has a few hundred thousand clones, with 75% to 90% found just once. The sequenced material came from PBMCs. Receptors were obtained from a woman younger than 30 in good health and CMV-seronegative. The CDR3 runs from the conserved cysteine through the conserved F or W. Each record gives: J gene, D gene, V gene, CDR3 protein. The D gene is left open where the match is weak.

>TRBJ2-7|-|TRBV11-2
CASSFHSSEQYF
>TRBJ2-3|-|TRBV13
CASSTGPGGTDTQYF
>-|-|TRBV27
CASSAPAMRPEQYF
>TRBJ2-3|TRBD2|TRBV19
CASSMWGGSTDTQYF
>TRBJ2-7|TRBD2|TRBV27
CASSFAGGPYEQYF
>TRBJ1-2|-|TRBV28
CASRTSTGYGYTF
>TRBJ1-2|TRBD1|TRBV2
CAAHPRDSTAMGYTF
>-|TRBD2|TRBV7-9
CASSIGTSESNEQFF
>TRBJ2-5|-|TRBV4-3
CASSRLQWETQYF
>TRBJ2-1|-|TRBV14
CASSPDNEQFF
>TRBJ1-5|TRBD1|TRBV6-5
CASSYRGQGNWQPQHF
>TRBJ2-1|TRBD2|TRBV5-5
CASSLGASGAHNEQFF
>TRBJ1-1|-|TRBV6-5
CASRTGGGNTEAFF
>TRBJ2-7|TRBD1|TRBV5-6
CASSWGQGPLEQYF
>TRBJ2-3|-|TRBV19
CASSSRGAPDTQYF
>TRBJ1-2|TRBD1|TRBV5-4
CASSPTPTGAATSNYGYTF
>TRBJ1-2|TRBD1|TRBV7-2
CASSLRTGGDYGYTF
>TRBJ2-7|TRBD2|TRBV19
CASSREIRSGIRQYF
>TRBJ2-1|-|TRBV7-9
CASSSFAMVNEQFF
>-|TRBD2|TRBV4-2
CASSQAGTSGTSYEQYF
>TRBJ2-5|TRBD1|TRBV27
CASRANRGLGTQYF
>TRBJ1-1|TRBD1|TRBV2
CASEGATEAFF
>TRBJ2-2|TRBD2|TRBV5-6
CASSLAVAGGTGELFF
>TRBJ2-5|-|TRBV18
CASSQNSLQEIQYF
>TRBJ1-5|-|TRBV19
CASSNYDGGNQPQHF
>TRBJ1-2|TRBD1|TRBV6-4
CASPPRDRRANYGYTF
>TRBJ1-2|-|TRBV4-3
CASSQDAQNYTF
>TRBJ2-3|TRBD2|TRBV9
CASSARGGTLRDTQYF
>TRBJ2-3|-|TRBV7-9
CASSPRLGANTDTQYF
>TRBJ2-3|TRBD2|TRBV4-3
CASSRGLAANTDTQYF
>-|TRBD2|TRBV7-9
CASSRGLTSSYEQYF
>TRBJ1-5|TRBD1|TRBV19
CASRLGDRAGNQPQHF
>TRBJ2-7|-|TRBV15
CATSRGDRGEQYF
>TRBJ1-6|TRBD1|TRBV6-6
CASGRDRATSPLHF
>TRBJ2-1|TRBD2|TRBV15
CATSETSGGYNEQFF
>TRBJ2-5|-|TRBV4-3
CASSRALGGGETQYF
>TRBJ2-7|-|TRBV4-2
CASSQASEQYF